This TCR beta chain was captured in a study of cytomegalovirus exposure and HLA in healthy donors. Study observations and caveats: As confirmed in vitro, three CMV-associated chains were specific for CMV antigens. The productive fraction for most TCR beta V segments was about 87% or about 30% in an earlier analysis. The authors judged a highly shared variant cluster likely a sequencing artifact. V- and J-gene trimming in TCR beta was tied to a missense DCLRE1C variant by an analysis performed later.

The germline V and J ends were trimmed by 1 base and 9 bases, with 19 bases remaining between them. Per the germline V gene, CDR1 is SGHTA and CDR2 is FQGNSA. This CDR3 is built from 16 residues. A remark on this clone: Its antigen is unidentified.

In the PCR, 60 Vbeta and 13 Jbeta primers were used. Clones were sequenced by immunoSEQ multiplex PCR, and TCRdb holds only the in-frame ones, with some missing. The repertoire holds 130,000 to 150,000 clones, roughly four fifths seen once, with 9% to 10% in the top ten. The clonotype was recovered from an older woman in good health and CMV-seropositive. Sequencing input: PBMCs. The rearrangement uses TRBV7-2 and TRBJ1-3; D not resolved. The CDR3 sequence: CASSLGLDGLGVTIYF. The CDR3 nucleotides are TGTGCCAGCAGCTTAGGATTGGACGGCCTCGGGGTCACCATATATTTT.